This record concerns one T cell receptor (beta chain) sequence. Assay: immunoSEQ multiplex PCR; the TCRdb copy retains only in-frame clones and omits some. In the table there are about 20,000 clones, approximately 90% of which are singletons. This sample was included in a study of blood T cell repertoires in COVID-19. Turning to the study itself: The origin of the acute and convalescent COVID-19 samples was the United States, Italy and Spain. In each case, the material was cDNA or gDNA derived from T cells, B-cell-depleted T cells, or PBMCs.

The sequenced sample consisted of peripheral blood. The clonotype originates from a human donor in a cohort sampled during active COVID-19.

In DNA, the CDR3 is TGCGCCAGCAGCTTGGTACCAGGGCCTACCTACGAGCAGTACTTC. It yields the protein CASSLVPGPTYEQYF. The V gene is TRBV5-1, the J gene TRBJ2-7; possible D gene TRBD1, 5 bases. The V gene's germline CDR1 is SGHRS and CDR2 YFSETQ. The CDR3 spans 15 residues. Trimming removed 0 bases from V and 2 bases from J, with 12 bases in between.